The T cell receptor beta chain described here comes from a study of T cells in Graves' hyperthyroidism and ophthalmopathy. The CDR3 sequence is 15 residues long. Trimming removed 0 bases at V and 7 bases at J, with 10 bases between. Per the germline V gene, CDR1 is SGHAT and CDR2 is FQNNGV. Diagnosing involved the use of clinical symptoms, serum thyroxine and TRAb, thyroid ultrasound and orbital computed tomography. Notes on this clonotype: Its antigen is still unknown.

Regions amplified from RNA transcripts were the TCR beta CDR3 regions. The study used the HTBI primer set for a first-round RT-PCR of the TCR CDR3. MiXCR was run by TCRdb on the multiplex PCR reads, yielding one entry per CDR3 protein. The sample gives 480,000 or so distinct CDR3 sequences, 46% of which show up once; about two fifths is in the top ten. Whole-study results and caveats: Most thyroid clonotypes that were expanded above 0.001 also turned up in blood.

The receptor comes from an adult woman with Graves' disease, either hyperthyroidism or ophthalmopathy (not recorded which). Source material: peripheral blood or thyroid tissue (not recorded which). This chain uses TRBV11-2 with TRBJ1-6; D remains unclear. The CDR3 region is CASSLDLAVNSPLHF. The DNA of the CDR3 is TGTGCCAGCAGCTTAGACTTGGCGGTGAATTCACCCCTCCACTTT.